One sample yielded the 11 T cell receptor beta chains listed below, sequenced in a study of CD8 T cells in ankylosing spondylitis. TCRdb reanalysed the 5' RACE reads using MiXCR and keeps one entry per CDR3 protein. The sample gives around 210,000 distinct CDR3 sequences, roughly 8.2% of which show up once; around 4.8% is in the top ten. Sequenced material: blood, either unsorted or a sorted T cell fraction (not recorded which). These receptors were obtained from a female donor with ankylosing spondylitis or in good health (not recorded which).

The J gene is TRBJ1-6, the V gene TRBV13; D possibly corresponds to TRBD1 (6 bases). V dropped 2 bases and J dropped 7 bases, with 9 bases sitting between them. This CDR3 has 14 residues. CDR1 and CDR2 (germline): PRHDT, FYEKMQ (reference sequence). CDR3 nucleotide sequence: TGTGCCAGCAGCTTATGGGGGCGGAATTCACCCCTCCACTTT. It specifies CASSLWGRNSPLHF. The full variable domain, completed using reference TRBV13 and TRBJ1-6, is AAGVIQSPRHLIKEKRETATLKCYPIPRHDTVYWYQQGPGQDPQFLISFYEKMQSDKGSIPDRFSAQQFSDYHSELNMSSLELGDSALYFCASSLWGRNSPLHFGNGTRLTVT.

This clonotype appeared many times. The V and J genes are TRBV4-3 and TRBJ2-2; D unresolved. The V and J ends lost 0 bases and 7 bases respectively, with 6 bases between them. CDR1 is LGHNA, CDR2 YSLEER, per germline. This CDR3 has 13 amino acids. Written as DNA, the CDR3 is TGCGCCAGCAGCCAAGAGTGGGGCGGGGAGCTGTTTTTT. This translates into CASSQEWGGELFF.

In its sample, this clonotype was seen a few times. The chain employs TRBV5-6 and TRBJ1-1; 8 bases are shared with TRBD1. CDR1 and CDR2 from the germline V gene are SGHDT and YYEEEE. The CDR3 covers 15 residues. V gave up 3 bases and J gave up 5 bases; unmatched junction bases: 9. DNA of the CDR3: TGTGCCAGCAGCTGGGGGGGACAGGTTGGGACTGAAGCTTTCTTT. It translates to CASSWGGQVGTEAFF.

The V gene is TRBV20-1, the J gene TRBJ1-2; a weak D match, TRBD1 (5 bases). The V gene's germline CDR1 is DFQATT and CDR2 SNEGSKA (reference sequence). This CDR3 is built from 12 residues. Trimming shortened V by 0 bases and J by 10 bases, and 12 bases separated the two germline ends. CDR3 region: CSARDPLGDYTF. CDR3 nucleotide sequence: TGCAGTGCTAGAGATCCTTTAGGGGACTACACCTTC.

This clonotype has just a few counts. The gene calls are TRBV6-2 or TRBV6-3 and TRBJ2-1; tentatively, D is TRBD2 (5 bases). V lost 4 bases, J lost 0 bases, and 16 bases lay in between. The CDR3 length is 17 residues. CDR1 and CDR2 (germline): MNHEY, SVGEGT. As DNA, the CDR3 is TGTGCCAGCAGTTTCCTCCTACTAGAGAGCTCCTACAATGAGCAGTTCTTC. This gives the protein CASSFLLLESSYNEQFF.

This clonotype was seen many times. The chain is built from TRBV7-8 and TRBJ2-1; the match to TRBD2 covers 9 bases. This CDR3 region has 16 residues. CDR1 and CDR2 from the germline V gene are SGHVS and FQNEAQ. V lost 3 bases to trimming and J lost 3 bases; unmatched junction nucleotides: 6. The CDR3 spells CASSFQASGNYNEQFF. The CDR3, as DNA: TGTGCCAGCAGCTTTCAGGCTAGCGGGAACTACAATGAGCAGTTCTTC.

This clonotype appeared many times. V and J are TRBV20-1 and TRBJ1-4; unclear D gene. The CDR3 is 13 residues long. V was trimmed by 1 base and J by 5 bases, leaving 8 bases between them. The germline CDR1 and CDR2 sequences are DFQATT and SNEGSKA (reference sequence). CDR3 amino acids: CSARAGPNEKLFF. The CDR3 nucleotides are TGCAGTGCTAGAGCCGGGCCGAATGAAAAACTGTTTTTT.

This chain uses TRBV29-1 with TRBJ1-1; D remains ambiguous. Looked up from germline, CDR1 is SQVTM and CDR2 is ANQGSEA. This CDR3 has 13 amino acids. The CDR3 DNA sequence: TGCAGTGTGGCGAGGATCATGAACACTGAAGCTTTCTTT. It codes for CSVARIMNTEAFF.

V is TRBV10-3 and J is TRBJ1-4; a weak D match, TRBD1 (6 bases). Germline V gene sequence: CDR1 ENHRY, CDR2 SYGVKD. The CDR3 length is 15 residues. V was shortened by 10 bases and J by 2 bases, with 17 bases between the two germline ends. The CDR3 DNA reads as TGTGCCACCAGGAGGACAGAGGCGACTAATGAAAAACTGTTTTTT. Its protein product is CATRRTEATNEKLFF.

This clonotype occurred many times. The chain joins TRBV20-1 to TRBJ2-3, with 7 bases aligning to TRBD2. Germline CDR1 reads DFQATT; CDR2 reads SNEGSKA (reference sequence). Losses at the gene ends were 1 base for V and 0 bases for J; bases not matched to a gene: 7. This CDR3 contains 16 residues. CDR3 DNA: TGCAGTGCTAGAGGGAGAAGTAGCGGGAGCACAGATACGCAGTATTTT. Translated, it gives CSARGRSSGSTDTQYF.

This chain uses TRBV19 with TRBJ2-2; 7 nucleotides line up with TRBD2. Germline V gene data show CDR1 as LNHDA and CDR2 as SQIVND (reference sequence). Trimming at V came to 7 bases and at J to 3 bases, leaving 8 bases not matched to a gene. The length of the CDR3 is 15 residues. DNA of the CDR3: TGTGCCAGTAACACCGGGGGAGGGCACACCGGGGAGCTGTTTTTT. It is translated as CASNTGGGHTGELFF.